The 24 T cell receptor beta chains reported below all come from one sample, sequenced in a study of blood T cell repertoires in COVID-19. Clones were sequenced by immunoSEQ multiplex PCR, and TCRdb holds only the in-frame ones, with some missing. This sample has fewer than 90,000 clones, with about nine tenths found just once. Sequencing was done on a sample of peripheral blood. The origin of the receptors is a man between 60 and 75 years old with acute or convalescent COVID-19.

The chain has TRBV7-7 and TRBJ2-5, with unresolved D. The CDR3 totals 15 residues. CDR1 is SSHAT and CDR2 is FNYEAQ in the germline V gene (reference sequence). V shed 1 base and J shed 1 base, with 10 bases lying between them. The CDR3 is CASSLEGRPQETQYF. The CDR3 nucleotides are TGTGCCAGCAGCTTAGAAGGCAGGCCCCAAGAGACCCAGTACTTC.

The gene calls are TRBV7-9 and TRBJ2-7; D not resolved. The CDR3 extends over 15 amino acids. Germline CDR1 and CDR2: SEHNR and FQNEAQ (reference sequence). V was shortened by 5 bases and J by 2 bases, with 16 bases between the two germline ends. The CDR3 DNA reads TGTGCCAGCAGCCGCGGTGAGCGCCCTACCTACGAGCAGTACTTC. Translation gives CASSRGERPTYEQYF.

This clone was found once. This chain links TRBV27 with TRBJ1-4; 8 bases are shared with TRBD1. V lost 5 bases, J lost 8 bases, and 10 bases stayed unmatched. The CDR3 totals 15 residues. Looked up from germline, CDR1 is MNHEY and CDR2 is SMNVEV (reference sequence). The DNA for the CDR3 is TGTGCCAGCAGTCCCTGGACAGGGTTTGGGGAAAAACTGTTTTTT. Protein: CASSPWTGFGEKLFF.

V is TRBV11-3 and J is TRBJ1-5; D remains ambiguous. Trimming removed 4 bases at V and 7 bases at J, with 8 bases between. This CDR3 spans 12 amino acids. In germline, CDR1 is SGHNT, CDR2 YENEEA. The CDR3 spells CASSSVHQPQHF. In nucleotides, the CDR3 is TGTGCCAGCAGCTCGGTTCACCAGCCCCAGCATTTT.

The genes are TRBV2 and TRBJ2-1; D ambiguous. Trimming removed 4 bases from V and 8 bases from J, with 6 bases in between. Germline V gene lookup returns CDR1 SNHLY and CDR2 FYNNEI. The CDR3 contains 11 residues. The CDR3 nucleotides are TGTGCCAGCAGTGTCTTAGATGAGCAGTTCTTC. As protein: CASSVLDEQFF.

The V gene is TRBV5-6, the J gene TRBJ2-5; tentatively, D is TRBD1 (7 bases). The CDR3 has 15 residues. Germline V gives CDR1 SGHDT, CDR2 YYEEEE. V was shortened by 2 bases and J by 2 bases, with 13 bases between the two germline ends. The CDR3 DNA sequence: TGTGCCAGCAGCTTTCGCGGGACAGCACAAGAGACCCAGTACTTC. Amino acids: CASSFRGTAQETQYF.

The chain is built from TRBV9 and TRBJ2-7, with D unclear. The CDR3 covers 14 residues. Germline CDR1 is SGDLS and CDR2 is YYNGEE. Trimming stripped 4 bases from V and 1 base from J, with 12 bases between. CDR3 nucleotides: TGTGCCAGCAGCCCCCGTGGGCTGTCCTACGAGCAGTACTTC. Translating gives CASSPRGLSYEQYF.

The rearrangement joins TRBV9 to TRBJ2-1; TRBD1 agrees at 7 bases. The CDR3 consists of 15 residues. Trimming took 3 bases from V and 4 from J; bases not matched to a gene: 7. The germline CDR1 and CDR2 sequences are SGDLS and YYNGEE. The CDR3 here is CASSAAGQVYNEQFF. CDR3 DNA: TGTGCCAGCAGCGCCGCCGGACAGGTATACAATGAGCAGTTCTTC.

The CDR3: CASSFRDRGSGYTF. The CDR3 DNA follows: TGTGCCAGCAGCTTCCGGGACAGGGGGTCTGGCTACACCTTC. The rearrangement links TRBV5-4 to TRBJ1-2, with TRBD1 matching 11 bases. This CDR3 spans 14 amino acids. J gave up 7 bases and V 2 bases, and 4 bases lay outside the gene matches. CDR1 and CDR2 from the germline V gene are SGHNT and YYREEE (reference sequence).

This clone appeared a single time. V gene TRBV5-1 combines with J gene TRBJ1-3; 9 nucleotides align to TRBD1. The germline gives CDR1 SGHRS, CDR2 YFSETQ. Unmatched junction bases numbered 5, after V lost 5 bases and J lost 2 bases. There are 15 residues in the CDR3. The CDR3 DNA reads TGCGCCAGCAGTCCGGGACAGGGTACTGGAAACACCATATATTTT. It encodes CASSPGQGTGNTIYF. Full variable domain (outside the CDR3, taken from reference TRBV5-1 and TRBJ1-3): KAGVTQTPRYLIKTRGQQVTLSCSPISGHRSVSWYQQTPGQGLQFLFEYFSETQRNKGNFPGRFSGRQFSNSRSEMNVSTLELGDSALYLCASSPGQGTGNTIYFGEGSWLTVV.

The chain uses TRBV9 and TRBJ1-1; 8 nucleotides line up with TRBD1. The CDR3 runs 15 residues. CDR1 and CDR2 from the germline V gene are SGDLS and YYNGEE. J gave up 3 bases and V 3 bases, and 7 bases lay outside the gene matches. Here the CDR3 DNA reads TGTGCCAGCAGCGGACAGACAGGGGCGGACACTGAAGCTTTCTTT. It codes for CASSGQTGADTEAFF.

The V gene is TRBV11-3, the J gene TRBJ2-4, with 10 bases aligning to TRBD2. The CDR3 covers 20 residues. The germline gives CDR1 SGHNT, CDR2 YENEEA. After removal of 1 base from V and 6 bases from J, the junction contained 18 bases not matched to a gene. CDR3 sequence reads: CASSLGSPYQAGGLGNIQYF. CDR3 nucleotide sequence: TGTGCCAGCAGCTTAGGATCCCCTTACCAAGCGGGGGGGCTGGGAAACATTCAGTACTTC.

This rearrangement joins TRBV10-3 to TRBJ2-3; the match to TRBD2 covers 13 bases. V was clipped by 6 bases and J by 5 bases; unmatched bases: 5. The CDR3 is 15 amino acids. Germline V lookup: CDR1 ENHRY, CDR2 SYGVKD. This chain's CDR3 is CAISGTSGVGDTQYF. CDR3 DNA: TGTGCCATCAGCGGGACTAGCGGGGTAGGAGATACGCAGTATTTT.

The rearrangement links TRBV11-1 to TRBJ1-2; 8 bases match TRBD1. V gave up 2 bases and J gave up 8 bases; unmatched junction bases: 10. Germline CDR1 is SGHAT and CDR2 is FQDESV (reference sequence). This CDR3 is 15 amino acids long. CDR3 region: CASSLPGQGWKGYTF. The CDR3 DNA sequence: TGTGCCAGCAGCTTACCCGGACAGGGATGGAAGGGCTACACCTTC.

The chain combines TRBV6-7 with TRBJ1-5, with TRBD1 matching over 9 bases. Being an ORF, TRBV6-7 has a function that is uncertain. The V gene end was trimmed by 3 bases and the J gene end by 4 bases; junction bases not matched to a gene: 13. The CDR3 loop spans 18 amino acids. Here the CDR3 reads CASSYADRGAPGNQPQHF. The CDR3 DNA is TGTGCCAGCAGTTATGCGGACAGGGGTGCCCCGGGGAATCAGCCCCAGCATTTT.

This chain uses TRBV30 with TRBJ2-4; 11 nucleotides match TRBD2. Germline-derived CDR1 and CDR2 are GTSNPN and SVGIG (reference sequence). V gave up 3 bases and J gave up 1 base; unmatched junction bases: 8. This CDR3 is built from 17 residues. CDR3 loop: CAWRDSGRAWAKNIQYF. The CDR3 coding sequence is TGTGCCTGGAGGGATAGCGGGAGGGCCTGGGCCAAAAACATTCAGTACTTC.

This clone was observed a single time. The J gene is TRBJ1-2, the V gene TRBV6-1; TRBD1 matches at 9 bases. This CDR3 spans 16 amino acids. The V segment lost 3 bases and the J segment 5 bases; nucleotides outside the gene matches: 10. Germline V gene sequence: CDR1 MNHNS, CDR2 SASEGT. CDR3 residues: CASSDLSRDRVYGYTF. The DNA of the CDR3 is TGTGCCAGCAGTGACTTGTCCCGGGACAGGGTGTATGGCTACACCTTC.

The CDR3 nucleotides are TGTGCCAGCAGTTACGGAGGGATGGGTGACATTCAGTACTTC. The encoded protein is CASSYGGMGDIQYF. The genes are TRBV6-5 and TRBJ2-4, with a tentative D call TRBD2 (6 bases). Trimming cost V 2 bases and J 8 bases, with 13 bases left between them. This CDR3 spans 14 amino acids. Germline CDR1 reads MNHEY; CDR2 reads SVGAGI.

V usage is TRBV11-3 and J usage is TRBJ2-5, with D perhaps TRBD1 (6 bases). The V gene's germline CDR1 is SGHNT and CDR2 YENEEA. This CDR3 contains 14 residues. V shed 1 base and J shed 4 bases, with 10 bases lying between them. The CDR3 DNA is TGTGCCAGCAGCTTAGGACAGGAGCCAGAGACCCAGTACTTC. It yields the protein CASSLGQEPETQYF. The full variable domain, completed using reference TRBV11-3 and TRBJ2-5, is EAGVVQSPRYKIIEKKQPVAFWCNPISGHNTLYWYLQNLGQGPELLIRYENEEAVDDSQLPKDRFSAERLKGVDSTLKIQPAELGDSAVYLCASSLGQEPETQYFGPGTRLLVL.

The chain joins TRBV3-1 (or the pseudogene TRBV3-2) to TRBJ2-5, with TRBD1 matching over 7 bases. This CDR3 is 14 amino acids long. CDR1 and CDR2 (germline): LGHDT, YNNKEL (reference sequence). The V gene end was trimmed by 4 bases and the J gene end by 6 bases; junction bases not matched to a gene: 8. CDR3 sequence: CASSLVDREKTQYF. CDR3 DNA sequence: TGTGCCAGCAGCCTGGTAGACAGGGAAAAGACCCAGTACTTC.

V usage is TRBV3-1 (or the pseudogene TRBV3-2) and J usage is TRBJ2-5; the match to TRBD2 covers 13 bases. Losses at the gene ends were 4 bases for V and 4 bases for J; bases not matched to a gene: 3. CDR1 LGHDT and CDR2 YNNKEL come from the germline V gene (reference sequence). The CDR3 runs to 15 residues. The CDR3 spells CASSLRLAGGETQYF. CDR3 sequence (DNA): TGTGCCAGCAGCCTCCGACTAGCGGGAGGAGAGACCCAGTACTTC.

In this sample, this clone turned up once. The chain uses TRBV15 and TRBJ2-1, with 7 bases identical to TRBD1. Germline CDR1 reads LNHNV; CDR2 reads YYDKDF (reference sequence). The CDR3 loop spans 16 amino acids. J lost 0 bases, V lost 1 base, and 3 bases had no gene match. The CDR3 nucleotides read TGTGCCACCAGCAGAGGAGGGGGCCGCTCCTACAATGAGCAGTTCTTC. Its translation: CATSRGGGRSYNEQFF.

The genes are TRBV30 and TRBJ1-2, with D possibly matching TRBD1 (5 bases). With 7 bases removed from V and 2 bases from J, the gap between germline ends came to 8 bases. The CDR3 spans 11 residues. The V gene's germline CDR1 is GTSNPN and CDR2 SVGIG (reference sequence). The DNA of the CDR3 is TGTGCCTTGGAGGGGAACTATGGCTACACCTTC. Translation: CALEGNYGYTF.

This clone has only one observation. The gene calls are TRBV5-1 and TRBJ1-1; perhaps TRBD1 as D (6 bases). V was pared by 4 bases and J by 0 bases, with 13 bases between. This CDR3 contains 15 residues. In germline, CDR1 is SGHRS, CDR2 YFSETQ. In nucleotides, the CDR3 is TGCGCCAGCAGCCTATTGACAGGCGTGAACACTGAAGCTTTCTTT. It codes for CASSLLTGVNTEAFF.